This T cell receptor beta chain was captured in a study of blood T cells in healthy people across ages. Notes on this clonotype: A junction boundary mismatches the germline segment, possibly from a read error.

Germline V gives CDR1 SNHLY, CDR2 FYNNEI. The CDR3 runs 12 residues. The use of a sample-barcoded 5' primer and a J-beta primer mix characterized a second PCR of 7 to 11 cycles. One entry per CDR3 protein results from TCRdb running MiXCR on the 5' RACE reads. The sample records 710,000 or so distinct CDR3 sequences, about 20% being singletons. This sequence was found in a man between 70 and 80 years old in good health. This chain uses TRBV2 with TRBJ1-2; D is unresolved. Specimen: blood. This CDR3 is CASSDREEKVAF. In nucleotides, the CDR3 is TGTGCCAGCAGCGACCGCGAGGAAAAAGTCGCCTTC.